The 9 T cell receptor beta chains given below trace back to one sample, sequenced in a study of tumor-infiltrating lymphocytes in primary liver carcinoma. Co-extracting RNA and DNA was done with roughly 18-32 mg of unsorted bulk tissue as input. The template, approximately 500 ng total RNA, yielded TCR beta cDNA made with a constant-region primer. Investigators got TCR beta libraries out of three nested multiplex PCR rounds, done with slightly modified ARM-PCR. Amplification in the first two PCR rounds was performed using TRBV1-TRBV30 forward primers and a C-beta reverse primer for approximately 10 cycles each. Via MiXCR, TCRdb re-called the multiplex PCR reads, giving one row per CDR3 protein. The table records roughly 120,000 distinct CDR3 sequences, 55% to 75% of them present only once. Sequencing used liver tumor tissue from sampling region 3. Indicated subset: tumor region T3, left-lateral pole. These receptors were obtained from a woman aged 55-75 years with primary liver carcinoma and hepatitis B virus infection.

The chain uses TRBV11-3 and TRBJ2-7; 14 nucleotides line up with TRBD2. The CDR3 is 15 amino acids. The germline V gene has CDR1 SGHNT and CDR2 YENEEA. V was clipped by 4 bases and J by 7 bases; unmatched bases: 6. For the CDR3, the DNA is TGTGCCAGCAGCTGGTGGACTAGCGGGAGGAAGGAGCAGTACTTC. Its protein product is CASSWWTSGRKEQYF.

On this clonotype itself: A much more abundant neighbour one base away suggests this may be a read error. V gene TRBV12-3 or TRBV12-4 combines with J gene TRBJ2-6, with 7 bases lining up with TRBD1. The CDR3 runs 17 residues. With V trimmed by 5 bases and J by 3 bases, 10 bases remained unmatched. The CDR3 reads CASSILPGDSGANVLTF. In DNA form, the CDR3 reads TGTGCCAGCAGTATATTGCCAGGGGACAGTGGGGCCAACGTCCTGACTTTC.

This chain uses TRBV5-1 with TRBJ2-7, with 9 bases lining up with TRBD1. The germline CDR1 and CDR2 sequences are SGHRS and YFSETQ. V dropped 4 bases and J dropped 2; count of bases not matched to a gene: 7. CDR3 size: 15 residues. The CDR3 DNA follows: TGCGCCAGCAGCAAAGGGACAGGGCAGACCTACGAGCAGTACTTC. Its protein product is CASSKGTGQTYEQYF.

A note on this clonotype: A much larger clone differs by one base, so this may be a read error. The chain is built from TRBV5-1 and TRBJ2-7, with 9 bases fitting TRBD1. Looked up from germline, CDR1 is SGHRS and CDR2 is YFSETQ. The CDR3 is 15 residues long. CDR3 DNA: TGCGCCAGCAGCATAACAGGGGGCGCGGTTTACGACCAGTACTTC. Translation gives CASSITGGAVYDQYF.

A remark on this clonotype: Likely a read error: the CDR3 ends without its conserved phenylalanine or tryptophan. The chain carries TRBV6-1 and TRBJ2-7, with D possibly matching TRBD1 (5 bases). Germline loops: CDR1 MNHNS, CDR2 SASEGT. The ends were cut back, 5 bases at V and 5 bases at J, with 22 bases in the middle. The CDR3 spans 16 residues. The CDR3 bases are TGTGCCAGCAGTTTGGATTACAGGATACGCGTCCACGAGCAGTACCTC. Protein sequence: CASSLDYRIRVHEQYL.

This CDR3 reads CASTLGQGTDTQYF. For the CDR3, the DNA is TGTGCCAGCACCCTAGGACAGGGCACAGATACGCAGTATTTT. The chain joins TRBV7-3 to TRBJ2-3; 7 bases agree with TRBD1. Per the germline V gene, CDR1 is SGHTA and CDR2 is FQGTGA. Trimming at V came to 7 bases and at J to 1 base, leaving 5 bases not matched to a gene. This CDR3 spans 14 amino acids.

Concerning this clonotype: A much more abundant neighbour one base away suggests this may be a read error. This chain uses TRBV12-5 with TRBJ2-1; no clear D gene. The CDR3 totals 11 residues. Germline-derived CDR1 and CDR2 are LGHNT and FRNRAP. V was shortened by 8 bases and J by 4 bases, with 6 bases between the two germline ends. The CDR3 sequence is CASNLYNEQFF. The CDR3 DNA sequence: TGTGCTAGTAATCTGTACAATGAGCAGTTCTTC.

Worth noting for this clonotype: A read error may explain this, as a much larger clone is one base away. V gene TRBV6-1 combines with J gene TRBJ2-2, with TRBD2 identical over 9 bases. After removal of 10 bases from V and 2 bases from J, the junction contained 11 bases not matched to a gene. Germline CDR1 and CDR2: MNHNS and SASEGT. The CDR3 runs 16 residues. The CDR3 nucleotides are TGTGCCAACAGCCATCTAGCGGGAATTAACACCGGGGAGCTGTTTTTT. Translating gives CANSHLAGINTGELFF.

Comments on this clonotype: Given a much more abundant clone one base away, this may be a read error. This chain connects TRBV6-2 or TRBV6-3 to TRBJ1-1, with TRBD1 matching over 7 bases. This CDR3 is built from 13 residues. Looked up from germline, CDR1 is MNHEY and CDR2 is SVGEGT. Written as DNA, the CDR3 is TGTGCCAGCAGCCTAGGGGGCTTCACTGGAGCTTTCTTT. This gives the protein CASSLGGFTGAFF.